The 2 T cell receptor beta chains below all came from one sample that was sequenced in a study of early T cells in non-severe SARS-CoV-2 infection. A single record per CDR3 protein comes from TCRdb applying MiXCR to the 5' RACE reads. This sample has around 82,000 distinct CDR3 sequences; 10% to 12% occur once, and the top ten carry over 3.5%. The sequencing input was whole blood. These receptors were collected from an adult who was a healthcare worker with PCR-confirmed SARS-CoV-2 infection or an uninfected control (not recorded which).

The sample holds many counts of this clonotype. The chain employs TRBV19 and TRBJ2-1; a possible D gene is TRBD2 (6 bases). The germline gives CDR1 LNHDA, CDR2 SQIVND (reference sequence). The ends were cut back, 3 bases at V and 9 bases at J, with 12 bases in the middle. CDR3 size: 13 residues. The CDR3 DNA sequence: TGTGCCAGTAGTATTAGTTCGCGGGGTGAGCAGTTCTTC. Translated: CASSISSRGEQFF.

The rearrangement links TRBV18 to TRBJ1-1, with D unclear. The CDR3 has 15 amino acids. In germline, CDR1 is KGHSH, CDR2 LQKENI. The V end was cut by 1 base, the J end by 0 bases, with 9 bases between. In DNA form, the CDR3 reads TGTGCCAGCTCACCACGAATACAGATGAACACTGAAGCTTTCTTT. Encoded protein: CASSPRIQMNTEAFF.